Listed below are T cell receptor beta chains from one sample, sequenced in a study of blood T cell repertoires in COVID-19. TCRdb's copy holds only in-frame clones and misses some; the assay was immunoSEQ multiplex PCR. The table has about 120,000 clones, 85% seen once; the top ten hold approximately 10%. The sequencing input was peripheral blood. The receptors originated from an older man with acute or convalescent COVID-19. CDR3s include the opening cysteine and the closing phenylalanine or tryptophan. The D gene is left open where the match is weak. Only part of the rows carry a size: once, few, many, or a class if the clone is expanded.

D: NA; size: NA; J: TRBJ1-1; V: TRBV7-2; DNA: TGTGCCAGCAGCTTAGCTCAGGGGAACACTGAAGCTTTCTTT; CDR3: CASSLAQGNTEAFF
D: NA; size: NA; J: TRBJ2-1; V: TRBV11-3; DNA: TGTGCCAGCAGCTTAGATCGGGGACTCTCCTACAATGAGCAGTTCTTC; CDR3: CASSLDRGLSYNEQFF
D: NA; size: few; J: TRBJ1-1; V: TRBV9; DNA: TGTGCCTCCTCGTCGGGGGATGGGAGGACTGAAGCTTTCTTT; CDR3: CASSSGDGRTEAFF
D: TRBD1; size: NA; J: TRBJ1-4; V: TRBV6-1; DNA: TGTGCCAGCAGTGAGAACAGGGGTAACGAAAAACTGTTTTTT; CDR3: CASSENRGNEKLFF
D: NA; size: NA; J: TRBJ2-7; V: TRBV12-3/TRBV12-4; DNA: TGTGCCAGCAGTCCGGGACACCCCTACGAGCAGTACTTC; CDR3: CASSPGHPYEQYF
D: TRBD1; size: NA; J: TRBJ1-1; V: TRBV29-1; DNA: TGCAGCGTCCGCCCCACCGGACAGGCGAACACTGAAGCTTTCTTT; CDR3: CSVRPTGQANTEAFF
D: TRBD2; size: NA; J: TRBJ2-3; V: TRBV5-1; DNA: TGCGCCAGCAGCACCCGGGAGGGCACAGATACGCAGTATTTT; CDR3: CASSTREGTDTQYF
D: NA; size: NA; J: TRBJ1-1; V: TRBV15; DNA: TGTGCCACCAGCAGAGGTCAGGGGACTGAAGCTTTCTTT; CDR3: CATSRGQGTEAFF
D: TRBD2; size: NA; J: TRBJ2-2; V: TRBV5-1; DNA: TGCGCCAGCAGCTTGACAGTAGCGGGATATCCCGGGGAGCTGTTTTTT; CDR3: CASSLTVAGYPGELFF
D: NA; size: once; J: TRBJ2-4; V: TRBV7-2; DNA: TGTGCCAGCACCCAATCGGGACAAAAAAACATTCAGTACTTC; CDR3: CASTQSGQKNIQYF
D: NA; size: NA; J: TRBJ2-7; V: TRBV13; DNA: TGTGCCAGCAGCGGCGAGCGGACCCGTTTTACCTACGAGCAGTACTTC; CDR3: CASSGERTRFTYEQYF
D: NA; size: NA; J: TRBJ1-1; V: TRBV5-5; DNA: TGTGCCAGCAGCTTGGCCTCCGGCGGCACTGAAGCTTTCTTT; CDR3: CASSLASGGTEAFF
D: TRBD1; size: NA; J: TRBJ2-7; V: TRBV27; DNA: TGTGCCAGCAGTTGGGCAGGGGGCTCCTACGAGCAGTACTTC; CDR3: CASSWAGGSYEQYF
D: NA; size: NA; J: TRBJ1-4; V: TRBV6-5; DNA: TGTGCCAGCATCGGGGGGAATAATGAAAAACTGTTTTTT; CDR3: CASIGGNNEKLFF
D: NA; size: NA; J: TRBJ1-2; V: TRBV3-1/TRBV3-2; DNA: TGTGCCAGCAGAGGAAATACAGGGTCTCTCCACGGCTACACCTTC; CDR3: CASRGNTGSLHGYTF
D: NA; size: NA; J: TRBJ2-3; V: TRBV24-1; DNA: TGTGCCACCAGTACCGGGACACTTAGCACAGATACGCAGTATTTT; CDR3: CATSTGTLSTDTQYF
D: TRBD1; size: NA; J: TRBJ2-7; V: TRBV5-1; DNA: TGCGCCAGCAGCAAGGACCGACAGGGGGCAAAAATCTACGAGCAGTACTTC; CDR3: CASSKDRQGAKIYEQYF
D: TRBD1; size: NA; J: TRBJ1-5; V: TRBV2; DNA: TGTGCCAGTAACCTACAGGGGGCTAATCAGCCCCAGCATTTT; CDR3: CASNLQGANQPQHF
D: TRBD2; size: NA; J: TRBJ2-2; V: TRBV7-3; DNA: TGTGCCAGCAGCTCCTCGGGGGGTAGTAACACCGGGGAGCTGTTTTTT; CDR3: CASSSSGGSNTGELFF
D: NA; size: NA; J: TRBJ2-1; V: TRBV24-1; DNA: TGTGCCACCAGTGACACCAGGACAGATTACAATGAGCAGTTCTTC; CDR3: CATSDTRTDYNEQFF
D: TRBD1; size: NA; J: TRBJ2-1; V: TRBV29-1; DNA: TGCAGCGTTGATTCGGACAGGCTTTTCAATGAGCAGTTCTTC; CDR3: CSVDSDRLFNEQFF
D: NA; size: NA; J: TRBJ1-4; V: TRBV5-1; DNA: TGCGCCAGCAGCCAGTCCCGAGGTGGTGAGGAAAAACTGTTTTTT; CDR3: CASSQSRGGEEKLFF
D: TRBD2; size: NA; J: TRBJ2-3; V: TRBV18; DNA: TGTGCCAGCTCACCACGGCTAGCGGGGGGCACAGATACGCAGTATTTT; CDR3: CASSPRLAGGTDTQYF
D: NA; size: NA; J: TRBJ1-1; V: TRBV10-3; DNA: TGTGCCATCAGTGACACCTCAAGAGGGGGCACTGAAGCTTTCTTT; CDR3: CAISDTSRGGTEAFF
D: NA; size: NA; J: TRBJ1-5; V: TRBV5-6; DNA: TGTGCCAGCAACTTGTGGGGGCCCTTACAGCCCCAGCATTTT; CDR3: CASNLWGPLQPQHF
D: NA; size: NA; J: TRBJ1-2; V: TRBV6-4; DNA: TGTGCCAGCAGTGTCGACAGCGGGACCTATGGCTACACCTTC; CDR3: CASSVDSGTYGYTF
D: TRBD1; size: NA; J: TRBJ1-1; V: TRBV9; DNA: TGTGCCAGCAGCGCGTCAGGGGGGTTGGACACTGAAGCTTTCTTT; CDR3: CASSASGGLDTEAFF
D: NA; size: once; J: TRBJ2-1; V: TRBV6-5; DNA: TGTGCCAGCAGGCCTCCGGGGAGAACCTACAATGAGCAGTTCTTC; CDR3: CASRPPGRTYNEQFF
D: NA; size: few; J: TRBJ1-6; V: TRBV28; DNA: TGTGCCAGCAGTTTGTTTCAGGGGCCGAATTCACCCCTCCACTTT; CDR3: CASSLFQGPNSPLHF
D: NA; size: NA; J: TRBJ1-5; V: TRBV19; DNA: TGTGCCAGTAGTATAGATGCCGGGAAAGGTTTGAGTAAGCCCCAGCATTTT; CDR3: CASSIDAGKGLSKPQHF
D: TRBD1; size: NA; J: TRBJ1-2; V: TRBV19; DNA: TGTGCCAGTAGTATTGCCGGGACAGGGGCCTATGGCTACACCTTC; CDR3: CASSIAGTGAYGYTF
D: NA; size: NA; J: TRBJ1-5; V: TRBV19; DNA: TGTGCCAGTAGTGTCGGGAGTCCATCAGCGTCCCAGCATTTT; CDR3: CASSVGSPSASQHF
D: NA; size: few; J: TRBJ1-1; V: TRBV5-1; DNA: TGCGCCAGCAGGGGGGCTGACGTTGAAGCTTTCTTT; CDR3: CASRGADVEAFF
D: NA; size: NA; J: TRBJ1-1; V: TRBV9; DNA: TGTGCCAGCAGTGGAGAGCTACTGAACACTGAAGCTTTCTTT; CDR3: CASSGELLNTEAFF
D: TRBD1; size: once; J: TRBJ1-2; V: TRBV19; DNA: TGTGCCAGTAGTCCGGGACAGGCGATTAACTATGGCTACACCTTC; CDR3: CASSPGQAINYGYTF
D: TRBD1; size: NA; J: TRBJ2-2; V: TRBV6-5; DNA: TGTGCCAGCAAGGGACAGGGGTGGACCGGGGAGCTGTTTTTT; CDR3: CASKGQGWTGELFF
D: NA; size: NA; J: TRBJ1-2; V: TRBV5-4; DNA: TGTGCCAGCAGCTTGGGCGCCCGTGACCCTAGAGGCTATGGCTACACCTTC; CDR3: CASSLGARDPRGYGYTF
D: NA; size: NA; J: TRBJ1-5; V: TRBV30; DNA: TGTGCCTGGAGTGTACCGGAGGCCTTAAATCAGCCCCAGCATTTT; CDR3: CAWSVPEALNQPQHF
D: TRBD2; size: NA; J: TRBJ2-1; V: TRBV9; DNA: TGTGCCAGCAGCGCGAGGGGGGCTAGCGGGAGAGGTGAGCAGTTCTTC; CDR3: CASSARGASGRGEQFF
D: NA; size: NA; J: TRBJ1-2; V: TRBV4-2; DNA: TGTGCCAGCAGCCAAGTTATAGGGGGATCGGGCTATGGCTACACCTTC; CDR3: CASSQVIGGSGYGYTF
D: NA; size: NA; J: TRBJ1-1; V: TRBV18; DNA: TGTGCCAGCTATACAGGGATGAACACTGAAGCTTTCTTT; CDR3: CASYTGMNTEAFF
D: NA; size: NA; J: TRBJ1-1; V: TRBV19; DNA: TGTGCCAGTAGTATCGTGTCGGGCCGGAGGTTCACTGAAGCTTTCTTT; CDR3: CASSIVSGRRFTEAFF
D: TRBD1; size: NA; J: TRBJ2-7; V: TRBV7-2; DNA: TGTGCCAGCAGCGTAACCGGGACAGTCTCCTACGAGCAGTACTTC; CDR3: CASSVTGTVSYEQYF
D: TRBD1; size: NA; J: TRBJ1-5; V: TRBV6-2/TRBV6-3; DNA: TGTGCCAGCAGTTACCAGGGGGGCAATCAGCCCCAGCATTTT; CDR3: CASSYQGGNQPQHF
D: TRBD1; size: few; J: TRBJ1-6; V: TRBV10-3; DNA: TGTGCCATCATGAGGGACAGGAGCAATTCACCCCTCCACTTT; CDR3: CAIMRDRSNSPLHF
D: TRBD2; size: NA; J: TRBJ2-3; V: TRBV6-4; DNA: TGTGCCAGCAGTCTTATGGCTAGCGGGGGCACAGATACGCAGTATTTT; CDR3: CASSLMASGGTDTQYF